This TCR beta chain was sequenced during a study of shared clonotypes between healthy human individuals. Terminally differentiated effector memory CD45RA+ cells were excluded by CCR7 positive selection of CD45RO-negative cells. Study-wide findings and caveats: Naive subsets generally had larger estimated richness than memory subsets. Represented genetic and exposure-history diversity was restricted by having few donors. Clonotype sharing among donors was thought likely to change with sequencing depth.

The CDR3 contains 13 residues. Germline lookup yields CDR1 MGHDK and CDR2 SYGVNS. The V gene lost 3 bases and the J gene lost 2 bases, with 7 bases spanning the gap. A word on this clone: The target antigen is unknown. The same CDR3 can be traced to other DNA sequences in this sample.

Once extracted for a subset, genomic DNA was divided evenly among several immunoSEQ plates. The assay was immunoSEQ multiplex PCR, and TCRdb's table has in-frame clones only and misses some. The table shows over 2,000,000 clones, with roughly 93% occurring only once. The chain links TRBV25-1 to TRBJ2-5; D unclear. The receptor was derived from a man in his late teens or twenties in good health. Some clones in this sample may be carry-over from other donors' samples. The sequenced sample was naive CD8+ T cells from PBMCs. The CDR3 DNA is TGTGCCAGCAGTGACCCTCCGCAAGAGACCCAGTACTTC. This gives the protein CASSDPPQETQYF.